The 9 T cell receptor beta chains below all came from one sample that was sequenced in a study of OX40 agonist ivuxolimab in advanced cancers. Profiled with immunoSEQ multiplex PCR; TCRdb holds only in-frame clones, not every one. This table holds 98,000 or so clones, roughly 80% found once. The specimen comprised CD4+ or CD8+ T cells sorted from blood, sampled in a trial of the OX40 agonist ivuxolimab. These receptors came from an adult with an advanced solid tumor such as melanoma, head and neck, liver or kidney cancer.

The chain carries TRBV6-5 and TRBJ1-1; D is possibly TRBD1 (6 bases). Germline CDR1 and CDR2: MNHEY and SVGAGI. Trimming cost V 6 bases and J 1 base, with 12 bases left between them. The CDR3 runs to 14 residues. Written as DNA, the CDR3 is TGTGCCAGCAGGCCCAGGGGCGCGAACACTGAAGCTTTCTTT. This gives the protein CASRPRGANTEAFF.

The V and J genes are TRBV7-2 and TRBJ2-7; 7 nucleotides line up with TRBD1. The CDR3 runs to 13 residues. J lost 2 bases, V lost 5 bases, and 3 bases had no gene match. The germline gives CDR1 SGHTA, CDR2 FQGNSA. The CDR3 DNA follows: TGTGCCAGCAGCCTGCAGGGGGCCTACGAGCAGTACTTC. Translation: CASSLQGAYEQYF. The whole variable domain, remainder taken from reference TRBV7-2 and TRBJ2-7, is GAGVSQSPSNKVTEKGKDVELRCDPISGHTALYWYRQSLGQGLEFLIYFQGNSAPDKSGLPSDRFSAERTGGSVSTLTIQRTQQEDSAVYLCASSLQGAYEQYFGPGTRLTVT.

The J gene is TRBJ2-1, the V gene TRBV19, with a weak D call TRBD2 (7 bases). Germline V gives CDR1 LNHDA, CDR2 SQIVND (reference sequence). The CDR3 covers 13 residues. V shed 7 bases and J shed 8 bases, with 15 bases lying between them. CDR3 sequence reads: CASKGGGFDEQFF. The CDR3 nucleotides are TGTGCCAGTAAAGGGGGGGGATTCGATGAGCAGTTCTTC.

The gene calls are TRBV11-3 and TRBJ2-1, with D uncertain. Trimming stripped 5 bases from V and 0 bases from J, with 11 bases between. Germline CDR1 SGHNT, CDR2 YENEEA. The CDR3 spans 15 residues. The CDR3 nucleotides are TGTGCCAGCAGCCGGCACGGAAGCTCCTACAATGAGCAGTTCTTC. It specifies CASSRHGSSYNEQFF.

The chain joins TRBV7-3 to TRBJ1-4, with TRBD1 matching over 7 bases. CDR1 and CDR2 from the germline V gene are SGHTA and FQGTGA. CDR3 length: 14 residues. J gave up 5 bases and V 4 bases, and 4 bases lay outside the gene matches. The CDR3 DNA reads TGTGCCAGCAGCTCGACAGGGTACAATGAAAAACTGTTTTTT. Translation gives CASSSTGYNEKLFF.

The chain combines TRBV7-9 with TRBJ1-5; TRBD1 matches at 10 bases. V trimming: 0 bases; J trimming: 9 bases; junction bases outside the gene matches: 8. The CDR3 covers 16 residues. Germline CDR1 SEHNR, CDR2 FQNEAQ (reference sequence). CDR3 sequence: CASSLALGTGEVPQHF. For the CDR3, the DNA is TGTGCCAGCAGCTTAGCGCTTGGGACAGGGGAGGTGCCCCAGCATTTT.

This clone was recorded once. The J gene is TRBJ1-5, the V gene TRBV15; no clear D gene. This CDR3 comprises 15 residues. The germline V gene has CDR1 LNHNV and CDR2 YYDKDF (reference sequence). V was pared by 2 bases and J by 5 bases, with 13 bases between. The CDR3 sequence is CATSRTGREDQPQHF. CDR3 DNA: TGTGCCACCAGCAGAACGGGGAGGGAGGATCAGCCCCAGCATTTT.

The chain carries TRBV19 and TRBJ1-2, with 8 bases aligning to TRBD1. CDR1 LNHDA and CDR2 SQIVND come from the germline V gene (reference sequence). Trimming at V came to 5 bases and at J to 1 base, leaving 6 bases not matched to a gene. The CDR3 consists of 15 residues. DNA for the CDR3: TGTGCCAGTAGTCCGCGCACAGGGGGTAACTATGGCTACACCTTC. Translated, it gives CASSPRTGGNYGYTF.

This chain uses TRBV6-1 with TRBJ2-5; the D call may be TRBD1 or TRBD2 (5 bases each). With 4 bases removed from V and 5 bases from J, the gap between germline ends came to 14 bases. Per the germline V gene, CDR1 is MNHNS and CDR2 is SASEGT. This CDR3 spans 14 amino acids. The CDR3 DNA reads TGTGCCAGCAGTGTCCGGGGCTTCGGGGAGACCCAGTACTTC. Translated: CASSVRGFGETQYF.